The 21 T cell receptor beta chains below were found in one sample sequenced in a study of shared clonotypes between healthy human individuals. Sequencing was performed with immunoSEQ multiplex PCR; in TCRdb, only in-frame clones are kept and a portion is missing. The data hold about 1.5 million clones, with roughly 96% observed a single time. Input material: naive CD4+ T cells sorted from blood. This sample's subset: CD45RA+ positively selected. These receptors were obtained from a man aged 25 to 45 in good health.

The rearrangement links TRBV6-4 to TRBJ2-7; D unclear. The V gene lost 6 bases and the J gene lost 6 bases, with 15 bases spanning the gap. Germline V gives CDR1 MRHNA, CDR2 SNTAGT. The CDR3 length is 13 residues. The CDR3 region is CASSRDGGFEQYF. CDR3 in DNA: TGTGCCAGCAGCCGAGACGGCGGATTCGAGCAGTACTTC.

The rearrangement links TRBV10-3 to TRBJ1-1; possible D gene TRBD1, 6 bases. V was shortened by 6 bases and J by 4 bases, with 12 bases between the two germline ends. Germline CDR1 reads ENHRY; CDR2 reads SYGVKD. This CDR3 spans 13 amino acids. The CDR3 spells CAIRPQGGTEAFF. The CDR3 DNA reads as TGTGCCATCAGACCACAGGGAGGCACTGAAGCTTTCTTT.

The gene calls are TRBV4-1 and TRBJ2-1, with 11 bases matching TRBD2. Trimming cost V 2 bases and J 7 bases; bases outside gene matches: 7. CDR3 length equals 16 residues. Germline V gene lookup returns CDR1 MGHRA and CDR2 YSYEKL. CDR3 sequence reads: CASSQLGLAEENEQFF. Here the CDR3 DNA reads TGCGCCAGCAGCCAATTGGGACTAGCGGAGGAAAATGAGCAGTTCTTC.

A few counts support this clone. This chain links TRBV10-1 with TRBJ2-2; D ambiguous. The V end was cut by 0 bases, the J end by 4 bases, with 9 bases between. There are 15 residues in the CDR3. Germline V gene lookup returns CDR1 WNHNN and CDR2 SYGVQD (reference sequence). The CDR3 here is CASSESTALTGELFF. The DNA of the CDR3 is TGCGCCAGCAGTGAGTCTACCGCCCTCACCGGGGAGCTGTTTTTT.

A remark on this clone: Other DNA variants within this sample encode the same CDR3. The chain uses TRBV11-3 and TRBJ2-2; tentatively, D is TRBD1 or TRBD2 (5 bases each). Trimming pared 1 base from V and 4 bases from J, leaving 7 bases between. Germline CDR1 is SGHNT and CDR2 is YENEEA. The CDR3 is 14 residues long. The CDR3 spells CASSLAGATGELFF. CDR3 nucleotides: TGTGCCAGCAGCTTAGCCGGGGCCACCGGGGAGCTGTTTTTT.

The V and J genes are TRBV9 and TRBJ1-5; 9 bases are a match to TRBD1. This CDR3 has 15 amino acids. Trimming removed 4 bases from V and 7 bases from J; junction bases left unmatched: 9. CDR1 is SGDLS, CDR2 YYNGEE, per germline. CDR3 sequence reads: CASSQQGAPGQPQHF. DNA for the CDR3: TGTGCCAGCAGCCAACAGGGGGCACCGGGCCAGCCCCAGCATTTT. The full variable domain, completed using reference TRBV9 and TRBJ1-5, is DSGVTQTPKHLITATGQRVTLRCSPRSGDLSVYWYQQSLDQGLQFLIQYYNGEERAKGNILERFSAQQFPDLHSELNLSSLELGDSALYFCASSQQGAPGQPQHFGDGTRLSIL.

The chain uses TRBV28 and TRBJ2-3; D perhaps matches TRBD1 (5 bases). The CDR3 covers 13 residues. V lost 11 bases to trimming and J lost 2 bases, with 14 bases between them. Looked up from germline, CDR1 is MDHEN and CDR2 is SYDVKM. The CDR3 bases are TGTGCCGGACATGTGACCGCCACAGATACGCAGTATTTT. Its protein is CAGHVTATDTQYF.

V gene TRBV30 combines with J gene TRBJ2-1, with 8 bases lining up with TRBD2. Germline values: CDR1 GTSNPN, CDR2 SVGIG (reference sequence). This CDR3 is 13 amino acids long. V lost 2 bases, J lost 10 bases, and 7 bases stayed unmatched. CDR3 residues: CAWSPDSGREQFF. For the CDR3, the DNA is TGTGCCTGGAGTCCCGACAGCGGGAGAGAGCAGTTCTTC.

The gene calls are TRBV4-2 and TRBJ2-7, with D tentatively TRBD1 (6 bases). V was shortened by 6 bases and J by 2 bases, with 14 bases between the two germline ends. The CDR3 has 14 residues. Germline V gene sequence: CDR1 LGHNA, CDR2 YNFKEQ. CDR3 sequence reads: CASSTGRGPYEQYF. The CDR3 coding sequence is TGTGCCAGCAGTACGGGCAGGGGACCCTACGAGCAGTACTTC.

The rearrangement joins TRBV9 to TRBJ2-1, with 7 bases lining up with TRBD1. V was pared by 4 bases and J by 5 bases, with 15 bases of the junction left unmatched. The length of the CDR3 is 17 residues. CDR1 is SGDLS and CDR2 is YYNGEE in the germline V gene. The CDR3 loop is CASSRQPGTEGDNEQFF. The CDR3 nucleotides are TGTGCCAGCAGCCGACAACCGGGGACAGAAGGAGACAATGAGCAGTTCTTC.

The rearrangement joins TRBV5-4 to TRBJ2-7, with D perhaps TRBD1 or TRBD2 (5 bases each). The V end was cut by 0 bases, the J end by 3 bases, with 13 bases between. Germline CDR1 is SGHNT and CDR2 is YYREEE (reference sequence). This CDR3 has 15 residues. The CDR3 DNA is TGTGCCAGCAGCTTGGCCGCCGGGACGGTCTACGAGCAGTACTTC. It codes for CASSLAAGTVYEQYF.

The chain joins TRBV29-1 to TRBJ2-2, with 8 bases identical to TRBD1. Germline-derived CDR1 and CDR2 are SQVTM and ANQGSEA. This CDR3 is built from 16 residues. The V gene end was trimmed by 5 bases and the J gene end by 4 bases; junction bases not matched to a gene: 12. The CDR3 protein is CSVLTGVYSGTGELFF. The CDR3 coding sequence is TGCAGCGTTCTGACAGGGGTGTATAGTGGCACCGGGGAGCTGTTTTTT.

CDR3 sequence: CASSLIGGSSDTQYF. The CDR3 DNA sequence: TGCGCCAGCAGCTTGATTGGCGGGAGTTCAGATACGCAGTATTTT. The chain couples TRBV5-1 to TRBJ2-3; 7 positions agree with TRBD2. Trimming cost V 1 base and J 4 bases; bases outside gene matches: 6. The CDR3 loop spans 15 amino acids. The germline V gene encodes CDR1 SGHRS and CDR2 YFSETQ.

The rearrangement links TRBV5-6 to TRBJ2-7, with no clear D. Germline-derived CDR1 and CDR2 are SGHDT and YYEEEE. The CDR3 has 15 amino acids. V lost 2 bases and J lost 5, with 17 bases in between. CDR3 DNA sequence: TGTGCCAGCAGCTTAGGGCCCCCATCTACGGACGAGCAGTACTTC. Protein: CASSLGPPSTDEQYF.

The V call is TRBV13, the J call TRBJ2-3; D perhaps matches TRBD2 (5 bases). Germline lookup yields CDR1 PRHDT and CDR2 FYEKMQ (reference sequence). The CDR3 totals 16 residues. V was pared by 2 bases and J by 0 bases, with 12 bases between. Here the CDR3 reads CASSLLSGISTDTQYF. CDR3 DNA: TGTGCCAGCAGCTTACTGAGCGGAATAAGCACAGATACGCAGTATTTT.

The genes are TRBV19 and TRBJ2-7; D could derive from TRBD1 or TRBD2 (7 bases each). The CDR3 spans 18 residues. Germline CDR1 LNHDA, CDR2 SQIVND (reference sequence). V lost 1 base to trimming and J lost 1 base, with 20 bases between them. Here the CDR3 DNA reads TGTGCCAGTAGTATAGCTGCGGCAGGGAGGGGGCCGTCCTACGAGCAGTACTTC. Its translation: CASSIAAAGRGPSYEQYF. Filled out from reference TRBV19 and TRBJ2-7, the complete variable domain reads DGGITQSPKYLFRKEGQNVTLSCEQNLNHDAMYWYRQDPGQGLRLIYYSQIVNDFQKGDIAEGYSVSREKKESFPLTVTSAQKNPTAFYLCASSIAAAGRGPSYEQYFGPGTRLTVT.

The rearrangement joins TRBV19 to TRBJ1-5; 10 bases are a match to TRBD1. This CDR3 comprises 16 residues. The germline CDR1 and CDR2 sequences are LNHDA and SQIVND (reference sequence). J was trimmed by 4 bases and V by 4 bases; bases with no gene match: 7. The CDR3 bases are TGTGCCAGTAGTAAACCACGGACAGGGGGGAATCAGCCCCAGCATTTT. Protein product: CASSKPRTGGNQPQHF.

The chain recombines TRBV6-5 with TRBJ2-7; TRBD1 might be the D (6 bases). CDR3 size: 13 residues. Trimming took off 8 bases at V and 4 bases at J, with 15 bases between the two ends. Germline-derived CDR1 and CDR2 are MNHEY and SVGAGI. Here the CDR3 DNA reads TGTGCCAGCCGTCGACACAGGGATTACGAGCAGTACTTC. Protein sequence: CASRRHRDYEQYF.

The chain combines TRBV7-6 with TRBJ2-5; 11 bases are shared with TRBD1. This CDR3 is 16 amino acids long. Trimming at V came to 4 bases and at J to 2 bases, leaving 6 bases not matched to a gene. Germline assignment: CDR1 SGHVS and CDR2 FNYEAQ. The CDR3 nucleotides are TGTGCCAGCAGCTCCCGGACAGGGGGCAGGCAAGAGACCCAGTACTTC. Protein sequence: CASSSRTGGRQETQYF.

V gene TRBV27 combines with J gene TRBJ1-2; D perhaps matches TRBD1 (6 bases). CDR3 size: 15 residues. CDR1 is MNHEY and CDR2 is SMNVEV in the germline V gene (reference sequence). V was cut by 3 bases and J by 2 bases, with 13 bases left in between. The CDR3 spells CASSFGTRQNYGYTF. The CDR3 nucleotides are TGTGCCAGCAGTTTTGGGACAAGGCAGAACTATGGCTACACCTTC.

V is TRBV5-7 and J is TRBJ2-1, with TRBD2 identical over 7 bases. TRBV5-7 is sorted into the ORF group, with uncertain function. The CDR3 loop spans 15 amino acids. J gave up 6 bases and V 0 bases, and 6 bases lay outside the gene matches. The CDR3 protein is CASSLAVGRGNEQFF. The CDR3 coding sequence is TGTGCCAGCAGCTTGGCCGTTGGGAGGGGCAATGAGCAGTTCTTC.